A single sample is the source of the 10 T cell receptor beta chains below, sequenced in a study of post-analysis software for immune sequencing data. Findings of the study overall: Patients carried roughly 5 TRBV segments more frequently than controls did, and TRBV5-6, TRBV5-1 and TRBV20-1 were among them.

Which antigens these TCRs recognize remains unknown. The library was made from cDNA and included unique molecular identifiers. TCRdb re-called the PCR reads through MiXCR, storing one row per CDR3 protein. The sample has around 770,000 distinct CDR3 sequences, roughly 50% seen once. Sequenced: blood. The receptors come from a girl aged 5-17 years with multiple sclerosis.

This clonotype has only a few counts. This chain uses TRBV6-5 with TRBJ2-1; 8 bases match TRBD1. Germline assignment: CDR1 MNHEY and CDR2 SVGAGI. The CDR3 length is 15 residues. Losses at the gene ends were 6 bases for V and 10 bases for J; bases not matched to a gene: 14. The CDR3 reads CASSSQGASQWEQFF. CDR3 coding DNA: TGTGCCAGCAGCTCCCAGGGGGCTTCCCAATGGGAGCAGTTCTTC.

J is TRBJ1-2 and V is TRBV29-1; D uncertain. V lost 7 bases and J 7 bases, leaving 13 bases between the germline ends. CDR3 length: 11 residues. Germline-derived CDR1 and CDR2 are SQVTM and ANQGSEA. CDR3 residues: CSGLEGFGYTF. The CDR3 region has the DNA TGCAGCGGCCTCGAAGGGTTTGGCTACACCTTC.

This chain connects TRBV9 to TRBJ2-1; the match to TRBD2 covers 10 bases. This CDR3 is 16 amino acids long. The germline gives CDR1 SGDLS, CDR2 YYNGEE. V lost 7 bases, J lost 7 bases, and 14 bases stayed unmatched. The CDR3 is CASSGEQREGLNEQFF. CDR3 nucleotide sequence: TGTGCCAGCTCGGGAGAACAGCGGGAGGGCCTTAATGAGCAGTTCTTC.

A few counts support this clonotype. V is TRBV29-1 and J is TRBJ1-2; D ambiguous. Germline loops: CDR1 SQVTM, CDR2 ANQGSEA. This CDR3 is built from 13 residues. Trimming cost V 4 bases and J 5 bases, with 14 bases left between them. For the CDR3, the DNA is TGCAGCGTTGGTTGGGCGGAAACTTATGGCTACACCTTC. It yields the protein CSVGWAETYGYTF.

V usage is TRBV20-1 and J usage is TRBJ2-1; D may match TRBD1 or TRBD2 (6 bases each). The length of the CDR3 is 14 residues. The V end lost 2 bases, the J end lost 2 bases, and 10 bases lay between the germline ends. Germline V gene sequence: CDR1 DFQATT, CDR2 SNEGSKA (reference sequence). CDR3 loop: CSARRGVPYNEQFF. The DNA for the CDR3 is TGCAGTGCTAGAAGGGGGGTCCCCTACAATGAGCAGTTCTTC.

The rearrangement joins TRBV29-1 to TRBJ2-7; TRBD1 matches at 11 bases. The CDR3 has 13 amino acids. Germline V lookup: CDR1 SQVTM, CDR2 ANQGSEA. V lost 8 bases to trimming and J lost 4 bases; unmatched junction nucleotides: 7. The CDR3 DNA reads TGCAGCACCTGGACAGGGGGCTCTTACGAGCAGTACTTC. This translates into CSTWTGGSYEQYF.

The chain employs TRBV24-1 and TRBJ2-5, with 7 bases matching TRBD2. CDR1 is KGHDR and CDR2 is SFDVKD in the germline V gene. Losses at the gene ends were 3 bases for V and 5 bases for J; bases not matched to a gene: 8. The CDR3 has 15 amino acids. CDR3 sequence: CATSDPGGAQETQYF. CDR3 DNA: TGTGCCACCAGTGATCCGGGGGGAGCGCAGGAGACCCAGTACTTC.

There are a few counts of this clonotype. The chain joins TRBV20-1 to TRBJ2-7; TRBD1 agrees at 9 bases. The CDR3 totals 15 residues. V trimming: 6 bases; J trimming: 3 bases; junction bases outside the gene matches: 12. Germline V gene lookup returns CDR1 DFQATT and CDR2 SNEGSKA (reference sequence). The CDR3 bases are TGCAGTGCGCACGATCCGGGACAGGGTGACTACGAGCAGTACTTC. It codes for CSAHDPGQGDYEQYF.

The rearrangement joins TRBV28 to TRBJ1-4, with 8 bases matching TRBD1. The length of the CDR3 is 13 residues. Per germline, CDR1 MDHEN and CDR2 SYDVKM. Trimming took 9 bases from V and 4 from J; bases not matched to a gene: 4. CDR3 protein: CASRTGINEKLFF. The DNA for the CDR3 is TGTGCCAGTCGGACAGGGATTAATGAAAAACTGTTTTTT.

J is TRBJ2-3 and V is TRBV7-3, with a tentative D call TRBD1 (6 bases). Trimming cost V 5 bases and J 0 bases, with 12 bases left between them. Per germline, CDR1 SGHTA and CDR2 FQGTGA. The CDR3 totals 15 residues. CDR3 sequence (DNA): TGTGCCAGCAGCCGGACAGCTTCTAGCACAGATACGCAGTATTTT. Translating gives CASSRTASSTDTQYF.